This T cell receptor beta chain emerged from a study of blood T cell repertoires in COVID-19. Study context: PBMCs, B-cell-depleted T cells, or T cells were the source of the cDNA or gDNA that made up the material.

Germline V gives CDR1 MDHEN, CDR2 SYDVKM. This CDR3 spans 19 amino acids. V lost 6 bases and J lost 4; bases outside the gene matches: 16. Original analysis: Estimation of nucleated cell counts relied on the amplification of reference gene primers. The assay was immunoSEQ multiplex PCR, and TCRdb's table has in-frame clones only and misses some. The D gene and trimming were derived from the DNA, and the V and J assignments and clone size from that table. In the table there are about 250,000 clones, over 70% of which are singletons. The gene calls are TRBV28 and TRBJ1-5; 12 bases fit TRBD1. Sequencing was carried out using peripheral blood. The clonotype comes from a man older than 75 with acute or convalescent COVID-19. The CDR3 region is CASSRKGTGGGYRNQPQHF. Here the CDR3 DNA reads TGTGCCAGCAGCCGAAAAGGGACAGGGGGCGGTTATCGGAATCAGCCCCAGCATTTT.